The T cell receptor beta chain under discussion was sequenced for a study of glioma-infiltrating T cells (dated by TCRdb to about 2016). With respect to the entire study: Glioma tissue, non-neoplastic brain tissue and matched peripheral blood mononuclear cells were used as sources from which TCR alpha- and beta-chain repertoires were sequenced. Each tissue-infiltrating repertoire was compared with the same patient's peripheral blood repertoire to measure divergence between tissue and blood T-cell populations. The paired cohort was made up of three low-grade glioma patients, about 8 primary glioblastoma patients and three non-glioma patients who contributed non-neoplastic brain tissue. What the work shows at the level of the full study, not this receptor alone: Only a very small number of CDR3 sequences turned up in both tissue and blood, a result put down to high CDR3 diversity combined with limited sampling. VJ-independent divergence between tissue and blood was lower than expected in non-neoplastic patients but higher than expected in all gliomas, particularly low-grade gliomas. Group comparisons rested on small numbers: three non-neoplastic, three low-grade glioma and 7 or 8 glioblastoma patients.

The iRepertoire nested amplicon-rescue multiplex PCR (arm-PCR) platform was used to amplify TCR alpha and beta CDR3 regions from RNA. The input for one-step reverse transcription and amplification was about 95-450 ng of either tissue mRNA or PBMC total RNA. Following bead purification, Illumina adapters were added through a secondary multiplex PCR, and the libraries were then gel-purified between 200 and 400 bp. Libraries carried internal 6-nucleotide barcodes used for demultiplexing. Libraries were sequenced on an Illumina MiSeq with 2x220 or 2x250 nucleotide paired-end reads. As for how the authors treated the data: Paired reads were merged using FLASH 1.2.11 and aligned with BWA-MEM to the GRCh37 human genome, and TRA and TRB reads were then extracted. V and J assignment used an IMGT-derived reference of cassette sequences and CDR3 motifs that included pseudogenes. Reads were translated in three frames, and productive CDR3s were defined as those with a C...FGXG motif and no stop codons. Unique combinations of V-J cassette pair and CDR3 amino acid sequence were defined as clonotypes. Filtering of reads was based on Hamming distance, with the threshold set by the sequence error rate of each sample in mapped regions. TCRdb took the public reads, trimmed them with fastp at Q25, ran MiXCR for clone calling and kept in-frame beta chains. Each CDR3 protein gets just one entry, which takes the most common genes and DNA from the rows behind it. Here the V and J calls rest on TCRdb's processing, not on the authors' analysis. Within this sample are approximately 120,000 distinct CDR3 sequences, with 25% to 30% of them counted one time only. The top ten clones comprise 30% to 35% of the sample.

Trimming accounts for 7 bases at V and 4 bases at J, while the number of junction bases matched to no gene is 11. Looking up the germline V gene yields CDR1 MNHEY and CDR2 SVGEGT. From cysteine to phenylalanine, the CDR3 is 15 amino acids long. Solely the CDR3 DNA is kept, with 45 bases framed from the first base. On this clonotype: Its specific antigen is unknown. No base quality values were provided; no much bigger clone lies one nucleotide off.

The sequence links TRBV6-2 or TRBV6-3 to TRBJ1-1; 8 middle bases align to TRBD1. Sequenced sample: glioma tissue, nonneoplastic brain tissue, or PBMCs (not recorded which). The source of this sequence is a human donor with low-grade glioma or glioblastoma, undergoing nonglioma brain surgery, or in good health (not recorded which). Here the CDR3 is given as CASNFIGTGTTEAFF. The nucleotide sequence reads as follows: TGTGCCAGCAATTTCATCGGGACAGGAACCACTGAAGCTTTCTTT.